What follows are 6 T cell receptor beta chains derived from one specimen sequenced in a study of HIV-infected patients and healthy controls. The repertoire came from unfractionated whole blood and reflected all unsorted peripheral T cells. Reverse transcription used around 500 ng RNA and constant-region primers for alpha and beta. Each of the alpha and beta chains got its own library through chain-specific third strand synthesis with indices. TCRdb redid the calling of the 5' RACE reads with MiXCR, one entry per CDR3 protein. The sample includes about 13,000 distinct CDR3 sequences, roughly 11% seen only once; the top ten take around 6%. Input material: blood. These receptors were obtained from an adult in good health.

This clonotype was detected ten times or more. The rearrangement joins TRBV20-1 to TRBJ2-4, with 12 positions matching TRBD2. This CDR3 is built from 17 residues. Germline loops: CDR1 DFQATT, CDR2 SNEGSKA (reference sequence). V lost 3 bases and J lost 3; bases outside the gene matches: 9. CDR3 amino acids: CSASGLAGGPGKNIQYF. CDR3 nucleotide sequence: TGCAGTGCTAGTGGCCTAGCGGGAGGGCCAGGCAAAAACATTCAGTACTTC.

The sample holds many counts of this clonotype. This chain connects TRBV29-1 to TRBJ2-1; D is uncertain. Germline V gives CDR1 SQVTM, CDR2 ANQGSEA. The V end was cut by 6 bases, the J end by 5 bases, with 8 bases between. The CDR3 covers 11 residues. As DNA, the CDR3 is TGCAGCGTCCGAGCCCACAATGAGCAGTTCTTC. This translates into CSVRAHNEQFF.

This clonotype is medium-sized within its sample. The V call is TRBV6-5, the J call TRBJ1-3; D is uncertain. The CDR3 is made up of 17 amino acids. Trimming shortened V by 2 bases and J by 0 bases, and 14 bases separated the two germline ends. CDR1 is MNHEY, CDR2 SVGAGI, per germline. CDR3 sequence (DNA): TGTGCCAGCAGTTACCGTGGGGTGTCAAGCTCTGGAAACACCATATATTTT. Amino acid sequence: CASSYRGVSSSGNTIYF.

By its share, this clonotype is medium-sized. The chain is built from TRBV28 and TRBJ2-7; TRBD1 is a possible D gene (6 bases). The CDR3 extends over 13 amino acids. Trimming left V 2 bases short and J 2 bases short, with 7 bases between. Germline values: CDR1 MDHEN, CDR2 SYDVKM. CDR3 region: CASSLQGPYEQYF. The CDR3 nucleotides read TGTGCCAGCAGTTTACAGGGGCCCTACGAGCAGTACTTC.

The CDR3 protein is CASSSGTGTETQYF. In DNA, the CDR3 is TGTGCCAGCAGCTCCGGGACAGGGACAGAGACCCAGTACTTC. The V and J genes are TRBV7-2 and TRBJ2-5, with TRBD1 identical over 9 bases. Per germline, CDR1 SGHTA and CDR2 FQGNSA. Germline trimming cut 4 bases from V and 4 bases from J; bases unmatched to any gene: 4. This CDR3 comprises 14 residues.

The chain recombines TRBV29-1 with TRBJ1-1, with D perhaps TRBD1 (5 bases). V lost 6 bases, J lost 0 bases, and 8 bases lay in between. Germline V lookup: CDR1 SQVTM, CDR2 ANQGSEA. This CDR3 is 12 amino acids long. The CDR3, as DNA: TGCAGCGTAAGACAGCTGAACACTGAAGCTTTCTTT. Translation gives CSVRQLNTEAFF. Complete variable domain (other parts from reference TRBV29-1 and TRBJ1-1): SAVISQKPSRDICQRGTSLTIQCQVDSQVTMMFWYRQQPGQSLTLIATANQGSEATYESGFVIDKFPISRPNLTFSTLTVSNMSPEDSSIYLCSVRQLNTEAFFGQGTRLTVV.